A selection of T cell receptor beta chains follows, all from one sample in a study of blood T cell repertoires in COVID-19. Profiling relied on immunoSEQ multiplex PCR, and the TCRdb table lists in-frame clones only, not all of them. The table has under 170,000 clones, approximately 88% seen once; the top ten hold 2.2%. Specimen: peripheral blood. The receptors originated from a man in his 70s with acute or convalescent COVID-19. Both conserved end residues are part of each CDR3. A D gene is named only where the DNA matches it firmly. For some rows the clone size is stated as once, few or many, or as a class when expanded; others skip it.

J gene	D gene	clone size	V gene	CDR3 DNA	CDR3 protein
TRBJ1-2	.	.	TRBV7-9	TGTGCCAGCAGCTTAGCGGGCCCGGGGGGGCGAGGCTACACCTTC	CASSLAGPGGRGYTF
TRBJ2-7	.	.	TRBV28	TGTGCCAGCAGTTTGTTGGCTCAGGGCACCTACGAGCAGTACTTC	CASSLLAQGTYEQYF
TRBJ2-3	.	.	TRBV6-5	TGTGCCAGCAGTATATTGTCGGTGAGAGATACGCAGTATTTT	CASSILSVRDTQYF
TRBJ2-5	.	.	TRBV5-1	TGCGCCAGCAGCTTCTTAATTAGCCAAGAGACCCAGTACTTC	CASSFLISQETQYF
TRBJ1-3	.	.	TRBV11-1	TGTGCCAGCACCGACAGGTCCTTCTCTGGAAACACCATATATTTT	CASTDRSFSGNTIYF
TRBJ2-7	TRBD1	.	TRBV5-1	TGCGCCAGCAGCTTGTGGCCGGGACAGGGGGCCTACGAGCAGTACTTC	CASSLWPGQGAYEQYF
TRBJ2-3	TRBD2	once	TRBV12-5	TGTGCTAGTGGTTTGGTACGGGTTTCCGGGGGGGCCCGGACAGATACGCAGTATTTT	CASGLVRVSGGARTDTQYF
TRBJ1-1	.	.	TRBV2	TGTGCCAGCAGGTTGGCAGCTCGGGAGAACACTGAAGCTTTCTTT	CASRLAARENTEAFF
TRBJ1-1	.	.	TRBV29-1	TGCAGCGTTGGAATAGCTTTGAACACTGAAGCTTTCTTT	CSVGIALNTEAFF
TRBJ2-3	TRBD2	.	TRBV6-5	TGTGCCAGCCGGAGGCGGGAGAGTGGCACAGATACGCAGTATTTT	CASRRRESGTDTQYF
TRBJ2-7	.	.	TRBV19	TGTGCCAGTACCTCTGGGCAGGGGAGCTCCTACGAGCAGTACTTC	CASTSGQGSSYEQYF
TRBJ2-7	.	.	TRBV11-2	TGTGCCAGCAGCTTTGACAGTCCCTACGAGCAGTACTTC	CASSFDSPYEQYF
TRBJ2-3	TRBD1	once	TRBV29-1	TGCAGCGTTGAAGCCGGCCAGGGGGCTGGAGATACGCAGTATTTT	CSVEAGQGAGDTQYF
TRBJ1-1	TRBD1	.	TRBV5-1	TGCGCCAGCAGCCCCTCCGGGACAGATAGTATGAACACTGAAGCTTTCTTT	CASSPSGTDSMNTEAFF
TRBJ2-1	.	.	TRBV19	TGTGCCAGTAGTATCCCTGGCCAGGGGCCCTACAATGAGCAGTTCTTC	CASSIPGQGPYNEQFF
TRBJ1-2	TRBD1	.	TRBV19	TGTGCCAGTAGTCCCCGGGACAGGCAGAACTATGGCTACACCTTC	CASSPRDRQNYGYTF
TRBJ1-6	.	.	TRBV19	TGTGCCAGTCGACTAAGTAATTCACCCCTCCACTTT	CASRLSNSPLHF
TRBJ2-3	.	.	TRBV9	TGTGCCAGCAGCGTAGCGACAGCAATCACAGATACGCAGTATTTT	CASSVATAITDTQYF
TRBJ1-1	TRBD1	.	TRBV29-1	TGCAGCGTTGAAGGGGACAGTGGGAACACTGAAGCTTTCTTT	CSVEGDSGNTEAFF
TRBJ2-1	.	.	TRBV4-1	TGCGCCAGCAGCCTATTTACGGCAGGGTCCAATGAGCAGTTCTTC	CASSLFTAGSNEQFF
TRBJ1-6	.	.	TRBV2	TGTGCCAGCAGTTCGGGGGGCTACTATAATTCACCCCTCCACTTT	CASSSGGYYNSPLHF
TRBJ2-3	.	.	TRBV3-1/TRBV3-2	TGTGCCAGCAGCCATATGTCCGGGTCAGATACGCAGTATTTT	CASSHMSGSDTQYF
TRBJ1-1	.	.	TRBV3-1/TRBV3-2	TGTGCCAGCAGCTCCCGTGACAGAAACACTGAAGCTTTCTTT	CASSSRDRNTEAFF
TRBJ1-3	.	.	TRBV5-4	TGTGCCAGCAGCTCGACTCTAGGAAACACCATATATTTT	CASSSTLGNTIYF
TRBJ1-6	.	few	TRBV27	TGTGCCAGCAGTTTACGGGCAGGGGCACCCCTCCACTTT	CASSLRAGAPLHF
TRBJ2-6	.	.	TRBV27	TGTGCCAGCAAGGAGGAGGGCGAATCCTCTGGGGCCAACGTCCTGACTTTC	CASKEEGESSGANVLTF
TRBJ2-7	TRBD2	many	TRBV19	TGTGCCAGTAGTCTGGAAGGGACTAGCGGGATGTCCTACGAGCAGTACTTC	CASSLEGTSGMSYEQYF
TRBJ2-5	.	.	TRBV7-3	TGTGCCAGCAGCCCCACAGGGTGGGGGGAGACCCAGTACTTC	CASSPTGWGETQYF
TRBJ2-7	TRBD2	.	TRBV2	TGTGCCAGCAGCACGGGACTAGCGGCGCAGTACTTC	CASSTGLAAQYF
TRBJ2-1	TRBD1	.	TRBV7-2	TGTGCCAGCAGCCAGGGCGGACAGGGGACCTACAATGAGCAGTTCTTC	CASSQGGQGTYNEQFF
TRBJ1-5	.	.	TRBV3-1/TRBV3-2	TGTGCCAGCAGCCAGCGCGGAGGTAGTAATCAGCCCCAGCATTTT	CASSQRGGSNQPQHF
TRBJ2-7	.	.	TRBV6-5	TGTGCCAGCAGTTACTCGGGGAGGGGGTCCGCCTACGAGCAGTACTTC	CASSYSGRGSAYEQYF
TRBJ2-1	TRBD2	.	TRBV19	TGTGCCAGTTCCTCTAAAAAGAGCGGGGGGTACAATGAGCAGTTCTTC	CASSSKKSGGYNEQFF
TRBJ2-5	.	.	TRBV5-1	TGCGCCAGCAGCTTGGCCGAATCGGGGAGGGAGACCCAGTACTTC	CASSLAESGRETQYF
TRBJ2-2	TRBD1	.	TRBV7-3	TGTGCCAGCAGCAGAGGGACAGGGGGTAACACCGGGGAGCTGTTTTTT	CASSRGTGGNTGELFF
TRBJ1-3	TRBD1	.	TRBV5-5	TGTGCCAGCCGGACAGGGGGCAGCTCTGGAAACACCATATATTTT	CASRTGGSSGNTIYF
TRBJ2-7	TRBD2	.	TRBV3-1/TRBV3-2	TGTGCCAGCAGCTCAACTAGCGGGGGGACGTTCGAGCAGTACTTC	CASSSTSGGTFEQYF
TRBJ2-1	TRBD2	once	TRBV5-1	TGCGCCAGCAGCTTGGTAGCGGGGGAGTGGAATGAGCAGTTCTTC	CASSLVAGEWNEQFF
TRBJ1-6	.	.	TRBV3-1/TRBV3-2	TGTGCCAGCAGCCAAGATGGGCAGGCTAATTCACCCCTCCACTTT	CASSQDGQANSPLHF
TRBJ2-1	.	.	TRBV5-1	TGCGCCAGCAGCTTGGATGGGAGCTCCTACAATGAGCAGTTCTTC	CASSLDGSSYNEQFF
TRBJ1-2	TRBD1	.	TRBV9	TGTGCCAGCAGCCTGACAGGGGAGGGCTACACCTTC	CASSLTGEGYTF